The clone carrying this T cell receptor beta chain was recorded at least ten times. Germline CDR1 is SGHTA and CDR2 is FQGNSA. CDR3 length: 16 residues. Trimming cost V 1 base and J 1 base; bases outside gene matches: 5. The sample is drawn from a study of CD8 T cells in ankylosing spondylitis. Each CDR3 protein is one row after TCRdb ran MiXCR on the 5' RACE reads. The sample records fewer than 350,000 distinct CDR3 sequences, 11% being singletons. The sequence derives from a female donor with ankylosing spondylitis or in good health (not recorded which). The source material was blood, either unsorted or a sorted T cell fraction (not recorded which). The chain joins TRBV7-2 to TRBJ2-7, with 9 positions matching TRBD2. CDR3 residues: CASSLGLAGKSYEQYF. The CDR3 nucleotides are TGTGCCAGCAGCTTAGGGCTAGCGGGAAAGTCCTACGAGCAGTACTTC.